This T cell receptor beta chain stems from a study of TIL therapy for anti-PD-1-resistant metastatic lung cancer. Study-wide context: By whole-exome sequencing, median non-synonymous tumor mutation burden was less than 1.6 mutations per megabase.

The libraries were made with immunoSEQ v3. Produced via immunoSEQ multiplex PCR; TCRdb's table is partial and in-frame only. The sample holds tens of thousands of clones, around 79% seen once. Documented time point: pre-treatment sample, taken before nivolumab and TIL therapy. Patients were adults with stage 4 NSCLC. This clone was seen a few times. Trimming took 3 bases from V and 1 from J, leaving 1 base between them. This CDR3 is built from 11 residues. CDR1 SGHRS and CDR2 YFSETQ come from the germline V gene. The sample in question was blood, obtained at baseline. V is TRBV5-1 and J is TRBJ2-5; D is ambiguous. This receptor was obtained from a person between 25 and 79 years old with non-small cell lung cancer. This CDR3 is CASSSQETQYF. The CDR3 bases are TGCGCCAGCAGCTCCCAAGAGACCCAGTACTTC.